This T cell receptor beta chain was identified during a study of T cell responses to AZD1222 COVID-19 vaccine. Study results and caveats: Across the whole spike, CD4 TCRs peaked at regions 160-218 and 743-854. Nearly half of the spike-specific TCRs reportedly recognize variant regions that carry no mutations.

V lost 3 bases, J lost 0 bases, and 20 bases lay in between. Looked up from germline, CDR1 is LGHDT and CDR2 is YNNKEL (reference sequence). The CDR3 extends over 19 amino acids. Concerning this clone: The antigen remains undetermined.

Assay: immunoSEQ multiplex PCR; the TCRdb copy retains only in-frame clones and omits some. The sample yields fewer than 150,000 clones, 88% seen once. This chain links TRBV3-1 (or the pseudogene TRBV3-2) with TRBJ2-2; D may correspond to TRBD1 or TRBD2 (5 bases each). The input for sequencing was peripheral blood, taken on day 0 of AZD1222 vaccination. The TCR sequence derives from an adult in good health. Here the CDR3 DNA reads TGTGCCAGCAGCCACCCACTTGGTTGCAGGGACGCGAACACCGGGGAGCTGTTTTTT. Translated: CASSHPLGCRDANTGELFF.